This is a list of T cell receptor beta chains from one sample in a study of blood T cell repertoires in COVID-19. TCRdb's table, derived via immunoSEQ multiplex PCR, lists solely in-frame clones and lacks some. The sample gives fewer than 250,000 clones, 75% to 85% of which show up once; roughly 17% is in the top ten. The sample consisted of PBMCs or T cells enriched from blood (not recorded which). Source of these receptors: a woman in her forties or fifties with acute COVID-19. CDR3s include the opening cysteine and the closing phenylalanine or tryptophan. Each record gives: V gene, J gene, D gene, clone size, CDR3 protein, CDR3 DNA. D genes are given only for firm matches. Clone size is stated in some rows and not others, as once, few, many or a class when expanded.

TRBV20-1,TRBJ1-2,.,.,CSATDYGYTF,TGCAGTGCTACCGACTATGGCTACACCTTC
TRBV25-1,TRBJ2-1,.,once,CASKKTRGTAAYNEQFF,TGTGCCAGCAAAAAAACCCGCGGGACAGCGGCCTACAATGAGCAGTTCTTC
TRBV6-5,TRBJ2-2,.,once,CASSTPAGLGELFF,TGTGCCAGCAGTACTCCGGCGGGTCTGGGGGAGCTGTTTTTT
TRBV19,TRBJ1-1,.,.,CASSIDRSSEAFF,TGTGCCAGTAGTATAGACAGATCCTCTGAAGCTTTCTTT
TRBV19,TRBJ1-2,.,.,CASSIGGEFYYGYTF,TGTGCCAGTAGTATAGGGGGAGAATTCTACTATGGCTACACCTTC
TRBV30,TRBJ1-4,.,.,CARAGEANEKLFF,TGTGCCCGAGCGGGGGAGGCTAATGAAAAACTGTTTTTT
TRBV2,TRBJ2-5,TRBD1,.,CASSADRGRETQYF,TGTGCCAGCAGTGCGGACAGGGGGCGAGAGACCCAGTACTTC
TRBV28,TRBJ1-3,TRBD1,.,CASSSLGPQPSRDRRVSGNTIYF,TGTGCCAGCAGTTCCCTGGGCCCCCAACCGTCTCGGGACAGGAGAGTTTCTGGAAACACCATATATTTT
TRBV28,TRBJ1-5,TRBD1,.,CASSWTGRNQPQHF,TGTGCCAGCAGTTGGACAGGGCGCAATCAGCCCCAGCATTTT
TRBV7-9,TRBJ1-2,TRBD1,.,CASSSRTGGYGYTF,TGTGCCAGCAGCTCTCGGACAGGGGGCTATGGCTACACCTTC
TRBV7-2,TRBJ2-3,TRBD1,once,CASSLYRGLTDTQYF,TGTGCCAGCAGCCTGTACAGGGGGCTCACAGATACGCAGTATTTT
TRBV27,TRBJ1-1,TRBD1,once,CASSLTGWTEAFF,TGTGCCAGCAGTTTGACAGGGTGGACTGAAGCTTTCTTT
TRBV7-9,TRBJ1-6,TRBD1,.,CASSRGRDRVTARSPLHF,TGTGCCAGCAGCCGAGGGAGGGACAGGGTAACCGCCCGATCACCCCTCCACTTT
TRBV30,TRBJ1-5,.,few,CAWSVDSDQPQHF,TGTGCCTGGAGTGTAGATTCGGATCAGCCCCAGCATTTT
TRBV7-9,TRBJ1-3,.,.,CASSLSGEGTIYF,TGTGCCAGCAGCTTATCGGGTGAGGGCACCATATATTTT
TRBV5-4,TRBJ1-1,TRBD1,few,CASSRPGQGAGTEAFF,TGTGCCAGCAGCCGACCCGGACAGGGGGCGGGCACTGAAGCTTTCTTT
TRBV5-8,TRBJ1-2,.,few,CASSPEGAPPGDGYTF,TGTGCCAGCAGCCCCGAGGGCGCCCCCCCGGGGGATGGCTACACCTTC
TRBV5-1,TRBJ1-4,.,.,CASSPGGGATNEKLFF,TGCGCCAGCAGCCCGGGCGGGGGGGCCACTAATGAAAAACTGTTTTTT
TRBV28,TRBJ1-2,.,.,CASSLTGGVYGYTF,TGTGCCAGCAGTTTGACGGGGGGCGTCTATGGCTACACCTTC
TRBV25-1,TRBJ1-4,.,.,CASSDSTETTNEKLFF,TGTGCCAGCAGTGACTCGACAGAAACAACTAATGAAAAACTGTTTTTT
TRBV28,TRBJ1-2,.,once,CAINSGIGYTF,TGTGCCATCAATTCGGGGATAGGCTACACCTTC
TRBV29-1,TRBJ2-1,TRBD2,few,CSVVGLAGFSYNEQFF,TGCAGCGTTGTTGGGCTAGCGGGGTTTTCCTACAATGAGCAGTTCTTC
TRBV7-2,TRBJ1-2,TRBD1,.,CASSLALPGQAYGYTF,TGTGCCAGCAGCTTAGCACTACCGGGACAGGCCTATGGCTACACCTTC
TRBV7-2,TRBJ2-3,TRBD1,.,CASSPNRGQGTSQYF,TGTGCCAGCAGCCCCAACAGGGGACAGGGCACATCGCAGTATTTT
TRBV27,TRBJ2-5,.,.,CASSLGSKETQYF,TGTGCCAGCAGTTTAGGCAGTAAGGAGACCCAGTACTTC
TRBV7-9,TRBJ1-2,TRBD1,.,CASSLARDRANYGYTF,TGTGCCAGCAGCTTAGCGCGAGACAGGGCTAACTATGGCTACACCTTC
TRBV30,TRBJ1-2,.,.,CAWRLGGQGGYTF,TGTGCCTGGAGATTGGGAGGCCAAGGGGGCTACACCTTC
TRBV3-1/TRBV3-2,TRBJ2-3,.,.,CASSLRGTDTQYF,TGTGCCAGCAGCCTCCGGGGCACAGATACGCAGTATTTT
TRBV10-2,TRBJ1-1,.,.,CASSDLTGLYTEAFF,TGCGCCAGCAGTGACTTGACAGGACTCTACACTGAAGCTTTCTTT
TRBV7-2,TRBJ2-4,.,.,CASSLAAGDDIQYF,TGTGCCAGCAGCTTAGCGGCGGGTGATGACATTCAGTACTTC
TRBV7-9,TRBJ1-6,.,.,CASSRPEDRPALHF,TGTGCCAGCAGCCGGCCGGAGGACCGTCCGGCCCTCCACTTT
TRBV7-9,TRBJ1-1,.,.,CASSSDSYTEAFF,TGTGCCAGCAGCTCGGACTCCTACACTGAAGCTTTCTTT
TRBV10-2,TRBJ1-2,TRBD1,.,CASSEGPGPGQGGYTF,TGCGCCAGCAGTGAGGGTCCAGGGCCTGGACAGGGAGGCTACACCTTC
TRBV19,TRBJ2-1,TRBD1,.,CASSMDRPGSNEQFF,TGTGCCAGTAGTATGGACAGGCCAGGGTCCAATGAGCAGTTCTTC
TRBV18,TRBJ2-1,TRBD2,.,CASSPPSGGRNEQFF,TGTGCCAGCTCACCACCGAGCGGGGGAAGGAATGAGCAGTTCTTC
TRBV9,TRBJ1-2,.,.,CASSGEQGHTNYGYTF,TGTGCCAGCAGCGGGGAACAGGGCCACACTAACTATGGCTACACCTTC
TRBV6-6,TRBJ1-2,.,.,CASSWRQEYGYTF,TGTGCCAGCAGCTGGAGACAGGAATATGGCTACACCTTC
TRBV30,TRBJ1-5,.,.,CAWSVRGQPQHF,TGTGCCTGGAGTGTCAGGGGCCAGCCCCAGCATTTT
TRBV7-2,TRBJ1-5,TRBD1,.,CASSLAAGGLNQPQHF,TGTGCCAGCAGCTTAGCGGCAGGGGGCCTTAATCAGCCCCAGCATTTT
TRBV28,TRBJ1-5,.,.,CASSLSGQPQHF,TGTGCCAGCAGTTTAAGCGGTCAGCCCCAGCATTTT
TRBV11-2,TRBJ2-5,.,.,CASSLGAGIQETQYF,TGTGCCAGCAGCTTAGGGGCGGGGATACAAGAGACCCAGTACTTC